This T cell receptor beta chain stems from a study of cytomegalovirus exposure and HLA in healthy donors. On this clone: Antigen specificity is unknown.

Study outcomes and limitations: Segments of the TCR beta V type were, in most cases, productive about 87% or about 30% of the time in an earlier analysis. In a later analysis, CMV-associated beta chains were mostly HLA-associated, it appeared. In a later analysis, around 18,000 TCR beta sequences were associated with HLA alleles at 0.05 false discovery rate.

PCR employed 60 Vbeta and 13 Jbeta primers. Produced via immunoSEQ multiplex PCR; TCRdb's table is partial and in-frame only. The data hold over 90,000 clones, with approximately 79% observed a single time. Material for sequencing was PBMCs. This sequence originates from a man over 45 in good health and CMV-seropositive.

CDR3 nucleotide sequence: TGTGCCAGCAGCTTAGACAGGGTTGGGGAAAAACTGTTTTTT. Protein: CASSLDRVGEKLFF. J is TRBJ1-4 and V is TRBV7-2; maybe TRBD1 (6 bases). CDR3 length: 14 residues. Germline values: CDR1 SGHTA, CDR2 FQGNSA. V dropped 1 base and J dropped 8 bases, with 11 bases sitting between them.